A selection of T cell receptor beta chains follows, all from one sample in a study of blood T cells in healthy people across ages. TCRdb re-called the 5' RACE reads with MiXCR, one entry per CDR3 protein. The repertoire holds about 690,000 distinct CDR3 sequences, with about 43% as singletons. Sequencing input: blood. The receptors here all came from a man older than 75 in good health. The CDR3 runs from the conserved cysteine through the conserved F or W. Clone size is given for some rows only: seen once, a few or many times, or a class if the clone is expanded.

j_gene,abundance,v_gene,CDR3aa
TRBJ2-3,-,TRBV20-1,CSAPSSSGSTDTQYF
TRBJ1-2,-,TRBV5-1,CASSPDGLGAWGYTF
TRBJ2-3,-,TRBV3-1,CASSALGGGGTDTQYF
TRBJ1-2,few,TRBV10-2,CASSDRGPISTF
TRBJ2-6,-,TRBV21-1,CASSKKDGGAGSGANVLTF
TRBJ2-5,-,TRBV14,CASSQFFAAEQYF
TRBJ1-1,-,TRBV27,CASRTYTGGEYEAFF
TRBJ2-5,-,TRBV20-1,CSAVGTSGMYQETQYF
TRBJ2-1,-,TRBV24-1,CATSDLKGKARNEQFF
TRBJ1-2,-,TRBV5-1,CASSPAQGNYGYTF
TRBJ2-1,-,TRBV5-6,CASSLAANGEFF
TRBJ1-1,-,TRBV6-6,CASNSGSTTMNTEAFF
TRBJ2-4,few,TRBV7-9,CASSLPRERAKNIQYF
TRBJ1-2,few,TRBV28,CASSTNPRGYGYTF
TRBJ2-7,-,TRBV20-1,CSVQLGGLVEQYF
TRBJ1-2,-,TRBV20-1,CSAREQTVNYGYTF
TRBJ2-3,few,TRBV15,CATSSLLAGASGDTQYF
TRBJ2-5,-,TRBV6-2/TRBV6-3,CASSYGLDPLQETQYF
TRBJ2-5,few,TRBV5-6,CASSMTGVGETQYF